Listed below are T cell receptor beta chains from one sample, sequenced in a study of blood T cell repertoires in COVID-19. Assay used: immunoSEQ multiplex PCR; TCRdb lists only in-frame clones, some missing. This sample has 250,000 to 350,000 clones, with around 82% found just once. Sequencing was carried out using peripheral blood. Receptors originate from a woman in her forties or fifties with acute or convalescent COVID-19. Each CDR3 is given with its conserved first and last residue. Each record gives: V gene, D gene, J gene, clone size, CDR3 protein, CDR3 DNA. A D gene is named only where the DNA matches it firmly. Size tells how often a clone was seen (once, few, many) or the class of an expanded clone, and some rows leave it out.

v_gene: TRBV9; d_gene: -; j_gene: TRBJ1-1; abundance: many; CDR3aa: CASSVGTNTEAFF; CDR3nt: TGTGCCAGCAGCGTAGGGACAAACACTGAAGCTTTCTTT
v_gene: TRBV6-5; d_gene: -; j_gene: TRBJ2-5; abundance: few; CDR3aa: CASSYWSGRYETQYF; CDR3nt: TGTGCCAGCAGTTACTGGTCAGGGAGGTACGAGACCCAGTACTTC
v_gene: TRBV9; d_gene: -; j_gene: TRBJ2-1; abundance: -; CDR3aa: CASSVEIRDKGGRQFF; CDR3nt: TGTGCCAGCAGCGTAGAGATACGGGACAAGGGGGGGAGGCAGTTCTTC
v_gene: TRBV5-4; d_gene: TRBD1; j_gene: TRBJ2-2; abundance: -; CDR3aa: CASSLLGQGETGELFF; CDR3nt: TGTGCCAGCAGCCTGTTGGGGCAGGGGGAGACCGGGGAGCTGTTTTTT
v_gene: TRBV4-2; d_gene: TRBD2; j_gene: TRBJ2-5; abundance: -; CDR3aa: CASSQDLGLAGDF; CDR3nt: TGTGCCAGCAGCCAAGATCTGGGGCTAGCGGGGGACTTC
v_gene: TRBV7-2; d_gene: -; j_gene: TRBJ1-1; abundance: -; CDR3aa: CASSKTPNTEAFF; CDR3nt: TGTGCCAGCAGCAAAACACCGAACACTGAAGCTTTCTTT
v_gene: TRBV11-2; d_gene: TRBD2; j_gene: TRBJ2-1; abundance: -; CDR3aa: CASSQGLAVYNEQFF; CDR3nt: TGTGCCAGCAGCCAAGGACTAGCGGTCTACAATGAGCAGTTCTTC
v_gene: TRBV18; d_gene: TRBD2; j_gene: TRBJ2-2; abundance: -; CDR3aa: CASSPGTSKAGELFF; CDR3nt: TGTGCCAGCTCACCAGGGACTAGCAAGGCCGGGGAGCTGTTTTTT
v_gene: TRBV5-1; d_gene: -; j_gene: TRBJ1-1; abundance: -; CDR3aa: CASSYSGNTEAFF; CDR3nt: TGCGCCAGCAGTTATTCAGGGAACACTGAAGCTTTCTTT
v_gene: TRBV25-1; d_gene: TRBD1; j_gene: TRBJ1-4; abundance: -; CDR3aa: CASRASGTGDEKLFF; CDR3nt: TGTGCCAGCAGAGCGTCCGGGACAGGCGATGAAAAACTGTTTTTT
v_gene: TRBV12-3/TRBV12-4; d_gene: -; j_gene: TRBJ1-1; abundance: -; CDR3aa: CASSLGHRTEAFF; CDR3nt: TGTGCCAGCAGTTTAGGGCATCGCACTGAAGCTTTCTTT
v_gene: TRBV6-5; d_gene: TRBD1; j_gene: TRBJ1-4; abundance: once; CDR3aa: CASSLDRSNEKLFF; CDR3nt: TGTGCCAGCAGTTTGGACAGGTCTAATGAAAAACTGTTTTTT
v_gene: TRBV9; d_gene: -; j_gene: TRBJ2-3; abundance: -; CDR3aa: CASSPQSDTQYF; CDR3nt: TGTGCCAGCAGCCCCCAGTCAGATACGCAGTATTTT
v_gene: TRBV9; d_gene: TRBD2; j_gene: TRBJ2-7; abundance: -; CDR3aa: CASRAAAGGPPGDYEQYF; CDR3nt: TGTGCCAGCAGGGCGGCAGCGGGAGGGCCCCCGGGGGACTACGAGCAGTACTTC
v_gene: TRBV11-2; d_gene: -; j_gene: TRBJ2-1; abundance: -; CDR3aa: CASSLDSVYEQFF; CDR3nt: TGTGCCAGCAGCTTAGATTCCGTGTATGAGCAGTTCTTC
v_gene: TRBV5-1; d_gene: TRBD1; j_gene: TRBJ1-4; abundance: -; CDR3aa: CASSRRQGLAEKLFF; CDR3nt: TGCGCCAGCAGCCGACGACAGGGATTAGCTGAAAAACTGTTTTTT
v_gene: TRBV18; d_gene: TRBD1; j_gene: TRBJ2-2; abundance: few; CDR3aa: CASSPNRGDTGELFF; CDR3nt: TGTGCCAGCTCACCAAACAGGGGGGACACCGGGGAGCTGTTTTTT
v_gene: TRBV30; d_gene: -; j_gene: TRBJ2-5; abundance: -; CDR3aa: CAWVKQGPSRTQYF; CDR3nt: TGTGCCTGGGTAAAACAGGGCCCCAGCAGGACCCAGTACTTC
v_gene: TRBV23-1; d_gene: TRBD1; j_gene: TRBJ1-2; abundance: -; CDR3aa: CASSQDRGVYGYTF; CDR3nt: TGCGCCAGCAGTCAGGACAGGGGCGTATATGGCTACACCTTC
v_gene: TRBV7-9; d_gene: TRBD2; j_gene: TRBJ2-3; abundance: -; CDR3aa: CASSPTSGSEDTQYF; CDR3nt: TGTGCCAGCAGCCCTACTAGCGGGAGTGAGGATACGCAGTATTTT
v_gene: TRBV2; d_gene: -; j_gene: TRBJ2-3; abundance: -; CDR3aa: CASSERSGVADTQYF; CDR3nt: TGTGCCAGCAGTGAAAGGTCGGGAGTGGCAGATACGCAGTATTTT
v_gene: TRBV19; d_gene: TRBD1; j_gene: TRBJ1-5; abundance: -; CDR3aa: CASSMGTGLSNQPQHF; CDR3nt: TGTGCCAGTAGTATGGGGACAGGTTTAAGCAATCAGCCCCAGCATTTT
v_gene: TRBV7-8; d_gene: -; j_gene: TRBJ1-2; abundance: -; CDR3aa: CASSLRDTVYGYTF; CDR3nt: TGTGCCAGCAGCTTGAGGGACACAGTCTATGGCTACACCTTC
v_gene: TRBV7-9; d_gene: TRBD2; j_gene: TRBJ2-5; abundance: few; CDR3aa: CASRGTSGEGTQYF; CDR3nt: TGTGCCAGCCGGGGCACTAGCGGGGAGGGGACCCAGTACTTC
v_gene: TRBV9; d_gene: -; j_gene: TRBJ2-1; abundance: -; CDR3aa: CASSVELSSYNEQFF; CDR3nt: TGTGCCAGCAGCGTAGAACTAAGCTCCTACAATGAGCAGTTCTTC
v_gene: TRBV30; d_gene: -; j_gene: TRBJ1-6; abundance: -; CDR3aa: CAWSPPGNNSPLHF; CDR3nt: TGTGCCTGGAGTCCCCCAGGCAACAATTCACCCCTCCACTTT
v_gene: TRBV9; d_gene: TRBD2; j_gene: TRBJ2-7; abundance: -; CDR3aa: CASSGSGTSGIVYEQYF; CDR3nt: TGTGCCAGCAGCGGATCCGGGACTAGCGGGATCGTGTACGAGCAGTACTTC
v_gene: TRBV5-4; d_gene: TRBD1; j_gene: TRBJ1-1; abundance: -; CDR3aa: CASSSRSGTANTEAFF; CDR3nt: TGTGCCAGCAGCTCACGTTCAGGGACAGCTAACACTGAAGCTTTCTTT
v_gene: TRBV2; d_gene: TRBD1; j_gene: TRBJ1-5; abundance: -; CDR3aa: CASKGQLNQPQHF; CDR3nt: TGTGCCAGCAAGGGACAGCTAAATCAGCCCCAGCATTTT
v_gene: TRBV5-4; d_gene: -; j_gene: TRBJ1-6; abundance: -; CDR3aa: CASSIERARDSPLHF; CDR3nt: TGTGCCAGCAGCATTGAGCGAGCCCGGGATTCACCCCTCCACTTT
v_gene: TRBV6-5; d_gene: -; j_gene: TRBJ1-1; abundance: -; CDR3aa: CASSSTSSAFF; CDR3nt: TGTGCCAGCAGTTCTACCTCGTCGGCTTTCTTT